This T cell receptor (beta chain) was recovered during a study of blood T cell repertoires in COVID-19. Turning to the study itself: T cells, B-cell-depleted T cells, or PBMCs provided the cDNA or gDNA that served as material.

This clone was picked up one time. Sequencing was performed with immunoSEQ multiplex PCR; in TCRdb, only in-frame clones are kept and a portion is missing. This repertoire shows around 72,000 clones, around 90% found once; its top ten account for less than 7%. Sequenced input: peripheral blood. This receptor was identified in a woman aged 50 to 65 with acute or convalescent COVID-19.

The CDR3 nucleotides are TGTGCCAGCAGCCATTACGGGGGGGCAAACAATGAGCAGTTCTTC. It is translated as CASSHYGGANNEQFF. This sequence joins TRBV4-2 and TRBJ2-1; TRBD2 matches at 8 bases. V gave up 3 bases and J gave up 5 bases; unmatched junction bases: 6. Germline assignment: CDR1 LGHNA and CDR2 YNFKEQ. This CDR3 region has 15 residues.